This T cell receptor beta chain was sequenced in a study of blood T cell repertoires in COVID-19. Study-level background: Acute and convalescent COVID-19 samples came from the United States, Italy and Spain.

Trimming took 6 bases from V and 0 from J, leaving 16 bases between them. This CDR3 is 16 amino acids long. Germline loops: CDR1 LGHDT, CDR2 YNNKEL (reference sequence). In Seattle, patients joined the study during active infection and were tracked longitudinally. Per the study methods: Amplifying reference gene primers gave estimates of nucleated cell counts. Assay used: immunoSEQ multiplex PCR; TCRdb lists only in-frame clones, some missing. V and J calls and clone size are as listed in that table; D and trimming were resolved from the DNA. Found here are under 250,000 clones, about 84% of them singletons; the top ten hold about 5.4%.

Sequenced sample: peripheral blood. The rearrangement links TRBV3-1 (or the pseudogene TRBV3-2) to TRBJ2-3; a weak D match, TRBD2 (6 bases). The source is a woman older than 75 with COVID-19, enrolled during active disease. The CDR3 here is CASSPRRGTSTDTQYF. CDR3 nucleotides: TGTGCCAGCAGTCCTAGGAGGGGTACTAGCACAGATACGCAGTATTTT.